What follows describes a single TCR beta chain. Its matching antigen is unknown. The sample is drawn from a study of Tregs in tolerant kidney transplant recipients. Points from the study as a whole: Findings come from small patient numbers and require larger validation. Biological reproducibility was not directly addressed, but technical replication error appeared minimal.

Generated by immunoSEQ multiplex PCR, the TCRdb table keeps only in-frame clones and is missing some. The repertoire holds under 300,000 clones, with 80% to 85% as singletons. Thawed PBMCs were FACS-sorted into unstimulated CD4+CD25+CD127- regulatory T cells, CD4+CD25- non-regulatory cells, CD4 and CD8 cells. This clonotype was obtained from a human donor in good health. Sequencing was carried out using CD4+ T cells from blood.

The CDR3 region is CASSSYGDSYNEQFF. CDR3 sequence (DNA): TGCGCCAGCAGCTCCTACGGGGACTCCTACAATGAGCAGTTCTTC. The chain joins TRBV5-1 to TRBJ2-1, with TRBD2 as a possible D gene (5 bases). Germline assignment: CDR1 SGHRS and CDR2 YFSETQ. Trimming took 3 bases from V and 0 from J, leaving 10 bases between them. This CDR3 has 15 amino acids.